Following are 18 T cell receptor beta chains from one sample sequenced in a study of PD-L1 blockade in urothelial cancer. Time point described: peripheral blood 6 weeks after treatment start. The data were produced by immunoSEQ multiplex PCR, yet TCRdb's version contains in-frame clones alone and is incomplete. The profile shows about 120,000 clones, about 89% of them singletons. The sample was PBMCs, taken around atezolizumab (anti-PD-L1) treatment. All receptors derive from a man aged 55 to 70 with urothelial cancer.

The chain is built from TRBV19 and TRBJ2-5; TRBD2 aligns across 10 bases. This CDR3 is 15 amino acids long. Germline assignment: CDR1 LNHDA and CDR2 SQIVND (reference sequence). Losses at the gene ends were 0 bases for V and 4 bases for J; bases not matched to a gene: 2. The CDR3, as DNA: TGTGCCAGTAGTATAGAAGCTAGCGGGAGAGAGACCCAGTACTTC. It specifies CASSIEASGRETQYF.

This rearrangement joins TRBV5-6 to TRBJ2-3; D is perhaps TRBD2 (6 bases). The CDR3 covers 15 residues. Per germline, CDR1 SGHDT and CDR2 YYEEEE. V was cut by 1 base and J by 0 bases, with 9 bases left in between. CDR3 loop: CASSLLASSTDTQYF. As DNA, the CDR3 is TGTGCCAGCAGCTTGCTAGCGTCTAGCACAGATACGCAGTATTTT.

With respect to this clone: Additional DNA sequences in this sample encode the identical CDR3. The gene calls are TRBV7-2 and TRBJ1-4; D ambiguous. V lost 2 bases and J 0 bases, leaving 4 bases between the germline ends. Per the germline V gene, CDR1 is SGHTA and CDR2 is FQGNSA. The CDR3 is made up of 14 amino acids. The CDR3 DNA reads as TGTGCCAGCAGCTTACAGGCAACTAATGAAAAACTGTTTTTT. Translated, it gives CASSLQATNEKLFF.

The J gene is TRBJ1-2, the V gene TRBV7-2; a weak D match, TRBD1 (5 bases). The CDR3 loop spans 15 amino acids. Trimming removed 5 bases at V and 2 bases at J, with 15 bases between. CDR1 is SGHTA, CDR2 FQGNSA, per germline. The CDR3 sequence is CASSPSAGLNYGYTF. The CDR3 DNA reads TGTGCCAGCAGCCCGTCAGCGGGACTGAACTATGGCTACACCTTC.

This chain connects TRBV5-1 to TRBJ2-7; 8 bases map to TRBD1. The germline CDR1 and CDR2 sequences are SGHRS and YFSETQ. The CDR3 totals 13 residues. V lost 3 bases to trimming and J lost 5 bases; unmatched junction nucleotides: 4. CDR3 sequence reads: CASSSAGGDEQYF. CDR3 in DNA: TGCGCCAGCAGCTCAGCAGGGGGCGACGAGCAGTACTTC.

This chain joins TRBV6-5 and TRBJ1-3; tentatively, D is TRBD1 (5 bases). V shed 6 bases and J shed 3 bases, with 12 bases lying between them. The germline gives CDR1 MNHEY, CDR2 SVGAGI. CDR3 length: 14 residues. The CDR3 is CASSFLGGGNTIYF. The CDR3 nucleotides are TGTGCCAGCAGCTTCCTCGGGGGTGGAAACACCATATATTTT.

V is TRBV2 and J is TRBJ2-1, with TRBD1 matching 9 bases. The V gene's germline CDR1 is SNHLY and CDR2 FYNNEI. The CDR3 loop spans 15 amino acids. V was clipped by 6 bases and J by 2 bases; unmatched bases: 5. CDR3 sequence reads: CASSEQGAAYNEQFF. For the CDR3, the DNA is TGTGCCAGCAGCGAACAGGGGGCAGCCTACAATGAGCAGTTCTTC.

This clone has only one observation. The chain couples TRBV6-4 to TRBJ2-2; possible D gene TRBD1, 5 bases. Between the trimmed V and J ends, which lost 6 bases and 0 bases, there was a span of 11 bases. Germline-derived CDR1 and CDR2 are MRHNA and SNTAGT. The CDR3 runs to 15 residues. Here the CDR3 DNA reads TGTGCCAGCAGACCCGGACATGCGAACACCGGGGAGCTGTTTTTT. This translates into CASRPGHANTGELFF.

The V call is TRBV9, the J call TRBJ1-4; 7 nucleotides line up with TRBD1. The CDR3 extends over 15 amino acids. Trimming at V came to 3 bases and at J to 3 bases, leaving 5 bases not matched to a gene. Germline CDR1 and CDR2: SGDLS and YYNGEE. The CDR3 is CASSGSGTANEKLFF. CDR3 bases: TGTGCCAGCAGCGGGTCCGGGACAGCTAATGAAAAACTGTTTTTT.

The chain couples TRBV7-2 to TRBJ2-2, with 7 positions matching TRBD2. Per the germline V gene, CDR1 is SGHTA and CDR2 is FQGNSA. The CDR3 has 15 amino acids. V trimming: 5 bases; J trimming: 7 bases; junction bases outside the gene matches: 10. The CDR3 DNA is TGTGCCAGCAGCAACCGACTAGCTAGGGGCGGGGAGCTGTTTTTT. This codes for CASSNRLARGGELFF. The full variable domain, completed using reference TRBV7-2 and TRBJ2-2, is GAGVSQSPSNKVTEKGKDVELRCDPISGHTALYWYRQSLGQGLEFLIYFQGNSAPDKSGLPSDRFSAERTGGSVSTLTIQRTQQEDSAVYLCASSNRLARGGELFFGEGSRLTVL.

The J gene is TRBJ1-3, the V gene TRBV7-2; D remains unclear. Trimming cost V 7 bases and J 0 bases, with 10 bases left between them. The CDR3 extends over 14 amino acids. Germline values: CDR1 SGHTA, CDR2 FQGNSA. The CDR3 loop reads CASTAGSSGNTIYF. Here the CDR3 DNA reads TGTGCCAGCACTGCCGGGAGCTCTGGAAACACCATATATTTT.

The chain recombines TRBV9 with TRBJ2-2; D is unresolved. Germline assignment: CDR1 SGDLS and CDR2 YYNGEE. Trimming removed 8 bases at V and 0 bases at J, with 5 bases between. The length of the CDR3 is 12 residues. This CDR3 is CASSTNTGELFF. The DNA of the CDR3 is TGTGCCAGTTCAACGAACACCGGGGAGCTGTTTTTT.

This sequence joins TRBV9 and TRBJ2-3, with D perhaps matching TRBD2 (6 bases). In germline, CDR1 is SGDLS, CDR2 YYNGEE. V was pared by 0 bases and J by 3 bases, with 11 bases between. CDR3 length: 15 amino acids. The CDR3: CASSVDPGETDTQYF. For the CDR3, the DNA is TGTGCCAGCAGCGTAGATCCGGGGGAAACAGATACGCAGTATTTT.

CDR3 sequence reads: CAWRGLAAPNEQFF. CDR3 DNA sequence: TGTGCCTGGAGAGGACTAGCGGCCCCCAATGAGCAGTTCTTC. V is TRBV30 and J is TRBJ2-1; TRBD2 agrees at 10 bases. V lost 3 bases and J lost 6; bases outside the gene matches: 5. This CDR3 is built from 14 residues. Germline loops: CDR1 GTSNPN, CDR2 SVGIG (reference sequence).

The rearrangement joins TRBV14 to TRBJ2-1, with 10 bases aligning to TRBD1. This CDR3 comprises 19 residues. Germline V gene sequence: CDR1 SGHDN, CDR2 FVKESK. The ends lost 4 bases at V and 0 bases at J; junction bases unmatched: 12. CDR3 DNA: TGTGCCAGCAGCCGTATGACAGGGGGCTTAATTAGCTCCTACAATGAGCAGTTCTTC. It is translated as CASSRMTGGLISSYNEQFF. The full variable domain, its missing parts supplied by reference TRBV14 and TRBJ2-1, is EAGVTQFPSHSVIEKGQTVTLRCDPISGHDNLYWYRRVMGKEIKFLLHFVKESKQDESGMPNNRFLAERTGGTYSTLKVQPAELEDSGVYFCASSRMTGGLISSYNEQFFGPGTRLTVL.

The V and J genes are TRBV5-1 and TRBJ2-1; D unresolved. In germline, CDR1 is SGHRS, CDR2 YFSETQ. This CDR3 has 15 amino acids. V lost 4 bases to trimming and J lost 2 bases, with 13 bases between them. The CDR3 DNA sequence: TGCGCCAGCAGCCTCCTTACAGCTACCTACAATGAGCAGTTCTTC. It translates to CASSLLTATYNEQFF.

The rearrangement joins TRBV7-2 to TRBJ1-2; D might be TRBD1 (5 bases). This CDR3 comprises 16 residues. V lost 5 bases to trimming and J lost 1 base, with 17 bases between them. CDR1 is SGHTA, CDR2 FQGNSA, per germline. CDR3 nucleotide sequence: TGTGCCAGCAGCGCAATCCCGGGACTGAGTAACTATGGCTACACCTTC. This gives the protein CASSAIPGLSNYGYTF.

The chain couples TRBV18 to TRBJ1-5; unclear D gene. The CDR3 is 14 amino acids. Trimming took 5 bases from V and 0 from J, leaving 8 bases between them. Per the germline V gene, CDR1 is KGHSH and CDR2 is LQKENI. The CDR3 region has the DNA TGTGCCAGCTCATGGCAGGCTAGCAATCAGCCCCAGCATTTT. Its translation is CASSWQASNQPQHF.